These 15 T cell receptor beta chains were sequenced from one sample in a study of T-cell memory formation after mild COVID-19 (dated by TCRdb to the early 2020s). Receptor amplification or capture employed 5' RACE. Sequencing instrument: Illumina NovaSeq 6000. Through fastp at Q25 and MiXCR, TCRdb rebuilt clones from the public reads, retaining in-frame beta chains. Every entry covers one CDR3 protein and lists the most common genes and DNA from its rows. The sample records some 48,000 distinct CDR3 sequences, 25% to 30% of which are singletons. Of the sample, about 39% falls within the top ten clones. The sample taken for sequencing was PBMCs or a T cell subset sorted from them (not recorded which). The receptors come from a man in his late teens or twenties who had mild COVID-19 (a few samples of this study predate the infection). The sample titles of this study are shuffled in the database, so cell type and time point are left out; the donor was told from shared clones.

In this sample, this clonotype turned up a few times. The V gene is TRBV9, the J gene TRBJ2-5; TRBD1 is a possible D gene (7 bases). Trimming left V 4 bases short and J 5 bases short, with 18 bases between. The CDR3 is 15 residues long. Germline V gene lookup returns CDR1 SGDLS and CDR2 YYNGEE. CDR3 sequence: CASSRSGGRRETQYF. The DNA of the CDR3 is TGTGCCAGCAGCCGATCAGGGGGGCGTCGGGAGACCCAGTACTTC.

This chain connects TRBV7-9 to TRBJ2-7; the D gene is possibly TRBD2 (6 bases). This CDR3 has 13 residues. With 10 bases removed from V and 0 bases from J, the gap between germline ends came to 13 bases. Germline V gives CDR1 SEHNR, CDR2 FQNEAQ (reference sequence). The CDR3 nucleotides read TGTGCCACCCGTGGGGGAGGCTCCTACGAGCAGTACTTC. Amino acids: CATRGGGSYEQYF.

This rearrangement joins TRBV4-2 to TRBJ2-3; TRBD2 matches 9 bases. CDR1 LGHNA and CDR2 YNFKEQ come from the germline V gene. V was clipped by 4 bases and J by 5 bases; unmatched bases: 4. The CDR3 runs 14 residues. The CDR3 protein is CASSLGLAEDTQYF. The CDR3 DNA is TGTGCCAGCAGCCTGGGACTAGCAGAAGATACGCAGTATTTT.

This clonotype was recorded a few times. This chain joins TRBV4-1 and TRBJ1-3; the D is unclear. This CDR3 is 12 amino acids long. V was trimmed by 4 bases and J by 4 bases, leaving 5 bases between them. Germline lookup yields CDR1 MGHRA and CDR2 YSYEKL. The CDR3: CASSRTGNTIYF. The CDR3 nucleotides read TGCGCCAGCAGCCGAACGGGAAACACCATATATTTT.

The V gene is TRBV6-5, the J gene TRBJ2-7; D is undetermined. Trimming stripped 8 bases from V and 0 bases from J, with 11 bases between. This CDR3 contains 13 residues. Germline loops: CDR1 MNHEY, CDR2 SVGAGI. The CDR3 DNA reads TGTGCCAGCGGGCGGCGGCCCTCCTACGAGCAGTACTTC. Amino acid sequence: CASGRRPSYEQYF.

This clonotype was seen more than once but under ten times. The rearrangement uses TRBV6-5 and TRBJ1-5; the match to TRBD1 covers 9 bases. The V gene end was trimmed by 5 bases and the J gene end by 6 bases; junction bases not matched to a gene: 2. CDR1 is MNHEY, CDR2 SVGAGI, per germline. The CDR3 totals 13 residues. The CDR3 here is CASSRQGGQPQHF. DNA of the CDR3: TGTGCCAGCAGTAGACAGGGGGGTCAGCCCCAGCATTTT.

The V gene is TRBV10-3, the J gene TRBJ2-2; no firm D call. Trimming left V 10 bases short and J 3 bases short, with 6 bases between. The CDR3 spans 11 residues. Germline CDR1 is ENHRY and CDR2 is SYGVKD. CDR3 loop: CATSDTGELFF. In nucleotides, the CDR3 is TGTGCCACCTCAGACACCGGGGAGCTGTTTTTT.

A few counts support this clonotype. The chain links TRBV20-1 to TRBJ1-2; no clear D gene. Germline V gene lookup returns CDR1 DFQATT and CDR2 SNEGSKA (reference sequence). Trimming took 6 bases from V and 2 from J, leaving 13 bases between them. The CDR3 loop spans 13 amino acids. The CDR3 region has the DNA TGCAGTGCAACTGAGCGGGAGAACTATGGCTACACCTTC. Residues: CSATERENYGYTF.

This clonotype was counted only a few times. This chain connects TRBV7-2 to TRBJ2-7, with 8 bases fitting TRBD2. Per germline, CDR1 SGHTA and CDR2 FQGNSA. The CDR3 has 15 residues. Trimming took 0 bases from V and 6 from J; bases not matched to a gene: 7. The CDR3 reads CASSLAGGAVTEQYV. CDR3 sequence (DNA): TGTGCCAGCAGCTTAGCCGGGGGGGCTGTTACCGAGCAGTACGTC.

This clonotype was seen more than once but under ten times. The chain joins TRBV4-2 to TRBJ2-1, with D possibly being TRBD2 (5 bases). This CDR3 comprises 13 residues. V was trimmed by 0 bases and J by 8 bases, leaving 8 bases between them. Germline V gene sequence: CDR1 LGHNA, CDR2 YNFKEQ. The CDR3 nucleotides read TGTGCCAGCAGCCAAGAAAGCGGCTATGAGCAGTTCTTC. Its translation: CASSQESGYEQFF.

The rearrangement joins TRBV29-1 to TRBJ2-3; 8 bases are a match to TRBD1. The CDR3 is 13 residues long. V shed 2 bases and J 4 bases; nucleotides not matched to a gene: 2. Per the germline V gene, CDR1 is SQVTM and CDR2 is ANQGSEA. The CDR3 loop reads CSVEQGAADTQYF. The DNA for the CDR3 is TGCAGCGTTGAACAGGGGGCGGCAGATACGCAGTATTTT.

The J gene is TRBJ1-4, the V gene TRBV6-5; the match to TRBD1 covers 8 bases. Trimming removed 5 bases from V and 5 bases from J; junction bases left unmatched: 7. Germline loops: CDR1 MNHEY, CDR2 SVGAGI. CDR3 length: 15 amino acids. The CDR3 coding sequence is TGTGCCAGCAGTCCGTCGACAGGGGAGAATGAAAAACTGTTTTTT. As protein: CASSPSTGENEKLFF.

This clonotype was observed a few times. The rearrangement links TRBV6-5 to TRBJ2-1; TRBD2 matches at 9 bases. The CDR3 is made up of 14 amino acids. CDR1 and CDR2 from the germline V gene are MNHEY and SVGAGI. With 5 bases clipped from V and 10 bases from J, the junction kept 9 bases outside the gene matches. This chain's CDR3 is CASSLAGSVREQFF. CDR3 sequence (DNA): TGTGCCAGCAGTCTAGCGGGAAGCGTACGAGAGCAGTTCTTC.

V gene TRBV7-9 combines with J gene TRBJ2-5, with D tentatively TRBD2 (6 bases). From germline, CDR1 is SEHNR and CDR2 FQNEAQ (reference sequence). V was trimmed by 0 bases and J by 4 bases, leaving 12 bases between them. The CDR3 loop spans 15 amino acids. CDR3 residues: CASSLAQGRRETQYF. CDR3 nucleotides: TGTGCCAGCAGCTTAGCTCAAGGGAGGCGAGAGACCCAGTACTTC.

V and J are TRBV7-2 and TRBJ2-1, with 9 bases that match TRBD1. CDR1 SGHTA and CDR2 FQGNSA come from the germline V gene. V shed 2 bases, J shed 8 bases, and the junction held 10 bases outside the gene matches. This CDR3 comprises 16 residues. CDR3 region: CASSLSHGTGHDEQFF. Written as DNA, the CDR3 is TGTGCCAGCAGCTTAAGCCACGGGACAGGGCATGATGAGCAGTTCTTC.